The TCR beta chain described here comes from a study of regulatory T cells in long-lasting Graves disease. Assembly of TCR beta libraries relied on iRepertoire HTBI primers together with Arm-PCR of CDR3 regions. TCRdb reprocessed the multiplex PCR reads with MiXCR, giving one entry per CDR3 protein. The sample has hundreds of thousands of distinct CDR3 sequences, 15% to 20% seen once. This clonotype has a count of ten or more. The CDR3 runs 19 residues. Germline-derived CDR1 and CDR2 are MNHEY and SMNVEV (reference sequence). V shed 0 bases, J shed 1 base, and the junction held 7 bases outside the gene matches. Time point noted: newly diagnosed GD, antithyroid drugs for less than 3 months. The authors made the TCR library using RNA they extracted from PBMCs. These records were also assigned to another study, of T cells in Graves' hyperthyroidism and ophthalmopathy. That report notes: Carried out on the TCR CDR3, a first-round RT-PCR used the HTBI primer set.

The sample consisted of peripheral blood mononuclear cells (PBMCs), taken at new diagnosis, from a patient treated with antithyroid drugs. This receptor was taken from a woman aged 30 to 39 with Graves disease. The J gene is TRBJ2-4, the V gene TRBV27; TRBD2 matches at 12 bases. As DNA, the CDR3 is TGTGCCAGCAGTTTATCTAGCGGACTAGCGGGAATCGCCAAAAACATTCAGTACTTC. Its protein product is CASSLSSGLAGIAKNIQYF.